This TCR beta chain was retrieved from a study of OX40 agonist ivuxolimab in advanced cancers. This clone was counted between two and nine times. Patients were excluded for autoimmune disease history or systemic immunosuppression. V gave up 6 bases and J gave up 6 bases; unmatched junction bases: 11. Germline V gives CDR1 MDHEN, CDR2 SYDVKM. The CDR3 covers 16 residues. The protocol was immunoSEQ multiplex PCR, while the TCRdb copy is restricted to in-frame clones and leaves out a portion. This sample carries approximately 40,000 clones, roughly 84% of them seen once, and the ten largest clones take less than 15%.

The sequence was collected from an adult with an advanced solid tumor such as melanoma, head and neck, liver or kidney cancer. Here the sequenced sample was CD4+ or CD8+ T cells sorted from blood, taken in a trial of the OX40 agonist ivuxolimab. V and J are TRBV28 and TRBJ2-7; 13 nucleotides agree with TRBD2. The CDR3 loop is CASSSRTGTSGIEQYF. As DNA, the CDR3 is TGTGCCAGCAGCTCCCGTACCGGGACTAGCGGGATCGAGCAGTACTTC.